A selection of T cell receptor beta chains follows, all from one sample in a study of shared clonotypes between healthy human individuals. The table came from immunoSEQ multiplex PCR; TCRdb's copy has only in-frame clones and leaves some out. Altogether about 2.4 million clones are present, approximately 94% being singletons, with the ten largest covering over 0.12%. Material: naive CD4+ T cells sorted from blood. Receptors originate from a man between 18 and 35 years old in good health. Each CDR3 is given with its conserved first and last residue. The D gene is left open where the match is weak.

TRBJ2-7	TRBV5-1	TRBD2	CASSPGGSISYEQYF
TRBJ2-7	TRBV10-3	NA	CAIRTGTQTYEQYF
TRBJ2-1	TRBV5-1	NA	CASSLGGGGPYNEQFF
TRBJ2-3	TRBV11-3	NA	CASSYGPGETNTDTQYF
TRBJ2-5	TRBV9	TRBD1	CASSPRQGRFQETQYF
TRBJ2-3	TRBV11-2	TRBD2	CASSRAGPLNTQYF
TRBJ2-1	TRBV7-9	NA	CASSFWTRTYNEQFF
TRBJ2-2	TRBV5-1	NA	CASSLDLVGELFF
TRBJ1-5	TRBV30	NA	CAWTVGSIRAGQPQHF
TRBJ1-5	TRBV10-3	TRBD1	CATGQGGNQPQHF
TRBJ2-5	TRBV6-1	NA	CASAGRETQYF
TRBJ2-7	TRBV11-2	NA	CASSLSWDPTYEQYF
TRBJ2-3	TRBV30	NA	CAWSTVGDTQYF
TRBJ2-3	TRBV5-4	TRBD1	CASSQGAGDTQYF
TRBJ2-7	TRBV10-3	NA	CAISEGVPGYEQYF
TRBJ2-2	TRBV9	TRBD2	CASSLLGTNAGELFF
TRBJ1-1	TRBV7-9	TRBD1	CASSSLSAGQGPSEAFF
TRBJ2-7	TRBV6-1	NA	CASTPGNYEQYF
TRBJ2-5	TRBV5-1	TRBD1	CASRGGGQETQYF
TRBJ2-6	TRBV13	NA	CASSQTSGANVLTF
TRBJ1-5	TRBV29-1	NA	CSVAGWGSNQPQHF
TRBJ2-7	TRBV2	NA	CASSSRASYEQYF
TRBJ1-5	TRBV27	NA	CASSLGGSLPNQPQHF
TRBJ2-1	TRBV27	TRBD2	CASSFGTSGNREQFF
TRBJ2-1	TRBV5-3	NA	CARSLYGRREQFF
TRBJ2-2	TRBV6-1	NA	CASRGLNTGELFF
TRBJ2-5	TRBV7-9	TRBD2	CASSFDLAAETQYF
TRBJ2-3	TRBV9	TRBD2	CASSPWTSGVLTDTQYF
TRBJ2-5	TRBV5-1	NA	CASSKKSGEETQYF
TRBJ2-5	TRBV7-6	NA	CASSLAGRVTETQYF
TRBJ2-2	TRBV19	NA	CASRKAENTGELFF
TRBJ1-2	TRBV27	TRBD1	CASSSPGQAFYGYTF
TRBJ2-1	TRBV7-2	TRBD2	CASSLALTSGDYYNEQFF
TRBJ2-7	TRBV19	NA	CASSIGWGRLVDEQYF
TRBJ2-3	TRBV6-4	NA	CASSDVGGGTDTQYF
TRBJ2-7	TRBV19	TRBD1	CASRPPTGGEQYF
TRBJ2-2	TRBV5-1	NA	CASSIRGGANTGELFF
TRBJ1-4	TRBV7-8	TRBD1	CASSLATGKGTNEKLFF
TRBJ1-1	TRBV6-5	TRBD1	CASISTGKAFF
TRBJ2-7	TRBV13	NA	CASSPPGISNYEQYF
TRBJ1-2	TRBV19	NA	CASSYQGVGNGYTF
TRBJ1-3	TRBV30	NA	CACSQVGYLGNTIYF
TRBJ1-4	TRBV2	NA	CASFVSWGFNEKLFF
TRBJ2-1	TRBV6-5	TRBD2	CASSLRTSRYNEQFF
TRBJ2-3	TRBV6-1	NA	CASSRTMGADTQYF
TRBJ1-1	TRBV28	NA	CASRKQASRAFF
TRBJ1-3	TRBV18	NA	CASSPPQSSGNTIYF
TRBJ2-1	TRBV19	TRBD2	CASRRLAGGSSYNEQFF